Each of the 3 T cell receptor beta chains below was sequenced from the same sample in a study of blood T cell repertoires in COVID-19. The protocol was immunoSEQ multiplex PCR, while the TCRdb copy is restricted to in-frame clones and leaves out a portion. The sample records 400,000 or so clones, approximately 89% being singletons. Input material: peripheral blood. The receptors shown here come from a woman aged 35 to 49 with COVID-19, enrolled during active disease.

V gene TRBV30 combines with J gene TRBJ1-1; 9 bases match TRBD1. In germline, CDR1 is GTSNPN, CDR2 SVGIG (reference sequence). Unmatched junction bases numbered 8, after V lost 4 bases and J lost 5 bases. This CDR3 spans 14 amino acids. The CDR3 DNA sequence: TGTGCCTGGAACACAGGGGGCGGAGGGACTGAAGCTTTCTTT. As protein: CAWNTGGGGTEAFF. Full variable domain (outside the CDR3, taken from reference TRBV30 and TRBJ1-1): SQTIHQWPATLVQPVGSPLSLECTVEGTSNPNLYWYRQAAGRGLQLLFYSVGIGQISSEVPQNLSASRPQDRQFILSSKKLLLSDSGFYLCAWNTGGGGTEAFFGQGTRLTVV.

The chain has TRBV7-2 and TRBJ1-3, with 9 bases matching TRBD1. The CDR3 length is 16 residues. V trimming: 5 bases; J trimming: 2 bases; junction bases outside the gene matches: 7. The V gene's germline CDR1 is SGHTA and CDR2 FQGNSA. The CDR3 DNA reads TGTGCCAGCAGCCCGGGACAGGGTACAACTGGAAACACCATATATTTT. Its translation: CASSPGQGTTGNTIYF.

The rearrangement links TRBV18 to TRBJ2-2; 7 nucleotides line up with TRBD2. Germline CDR1 is KGHSH and CDR2 is LQKENI. V shed 5 bases and J 5 bases; nucleotides not matched to a gene: 5. This CDR3 has 14 residues. The CDR3 loop reads CASSELRGTGELFF. The CDR3 coding sequence is TGTGCCAGCTCAGAATTGCGGGGGACCGGGGAGCTGTTTTTT.